This TCR beta chain is drawn from a study of regulatory T cells in long-lasting Graves disease. Ten or more counts support this clonotype. Its antigen is not identified. Time point of the sample: persistent/refractory GD, antithyroid drugs over 5 years with positive TRAb. The TCR library was prepared using RNA isolated from PBMCs. The diagnosis of Graves' disease used American Thyroid Association guidelines. This CDR3 comprises 14 residues. Germline CDR1 and CDR2: MNHEY and SMNVEV (reference sequence). The ends lost 4 bases at V and 1 base at J; junction bases unmatched: 3. Study-wide points: Favored gene segments in persistent disease were TRBV28, TRBJ1-2 and TRBJ2-5. Peripheral blood was the sole material, not thyroid tissue.

Construction of TCR beta libraries relied on iRepertoire HTBI primers and on Arm-PCR targeting CDR3 regions. TCRdb called the multiplex PCR reads again in MiXCR, with one record for every CDR3 protein. The sample includes some 330,000 distinct CDR3 sequences, around 23% of them seen just once. The chain recombines TRBV27 with TRBJ2-7; 8 nucleotides match TRBD1. This clonotype was obtained from a woman between 40 and 55 years old with Graves disease. Sequences were derived from peripheral blood mononuclear cells (PBMCs), sampled when the disease was refractory, from a patient treated with antithyroid drugs. The CDR3 loop reads CASSYQGASYEQYF. The CDR3 DNA is TGTGCCAGCAGTTATCAGGGGGCGTCCTACGAGCAGTACTTC.